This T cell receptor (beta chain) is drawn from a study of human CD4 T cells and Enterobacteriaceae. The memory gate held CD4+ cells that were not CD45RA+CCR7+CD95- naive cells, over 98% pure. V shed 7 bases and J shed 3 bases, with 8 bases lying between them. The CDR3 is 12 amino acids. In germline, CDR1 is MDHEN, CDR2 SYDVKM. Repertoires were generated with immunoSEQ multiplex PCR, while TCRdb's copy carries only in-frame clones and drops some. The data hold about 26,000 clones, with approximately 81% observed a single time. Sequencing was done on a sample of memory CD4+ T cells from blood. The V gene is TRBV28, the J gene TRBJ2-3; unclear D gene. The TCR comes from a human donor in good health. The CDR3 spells CASKGPTDTQYF. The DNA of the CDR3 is TGTGCCAGCAAGGGCCCGACAGATACGCAGTATTTT.